The T cell receptor beta chain under discussion was sequenced for a study of T cell changes during pregnancy in multiple sclerosis. CDR1 is SGHDN and CDR2 is FVKESK in the germline V gene. Germline trimming cut 10 bases from V and 6 bases from J; bases unmatched to any gene: 21. The CDR3 sequence is 16 residues long. The repertoire was sequenced with immunoSEQ multiplex PCR; TCRdb's copy has only in-frame clones and lacks some. This table has around 24,000 clones, around 84% appearing once. The V gene is TRBV14, the J gene TRBJ2-7, with 7 positions matching TRBD1. This clonotype was obtained from a female donor in good health, enrolled as a control in a pregnancy study. The material sequenced was CD4+ T cells from peripheral blood mononuclear cells, taken in the second trimester of pregnancy. The CDR3 protein is CATLEWDSRSRGEQYF. Written as DNA, the CDR3 is TGTGCCACCCTCGAATGGGACAGCCGATCAAGGGGCGAGCAGTACTTC. Based on the CDR3 plus reference TRBV14 and TRBJ2-7, the full variable domain is EAGVTQFPSHSVIEKGQTVTLRCDPISGHDNLYWYRRVMGKEIKFLLHFVKESKQDESGMPNNRFLAERTGGTYSTLKVQPAELEDSGVYFCATLEWDSRSRGEQYFGPGTRLTVT.